A single sample is the source of the 9 T cell receptor beta chains below, sequenced in a study of T cell repertoires in cytomegalovirus infection. These receptors are not linked to any known antigen. MiXCR was run by TCRdb on the reads, yielding one entry per CDR3 protein. The top ten hold approximately 20% of the sample, which has approximately 300,000 distinct CDR3 sequences, almost 30% seen once. Here the sequenced sample was cultured PBMCs, taken from culture after CMV antigen stimulation. Every receptor here comes from a human donor in good health (CMV status not recorded). Some clones in this sample may be carry-over from other donors' samples.

As DNA, the CDR3 is TGCAGTGCTAGACGAGGGAGCTCCTACAATGAGCAGTTCTTC. Its protein product is CSARRGSSYNEQFF. The chain employs TRBV20-1 and TRBJ2-1, with D possibly TRBD2 on 5 matching bases. The CDR3 is 14 amino acids. Germline-derived CDR1 and CDR2 are DFQATT and SNEGSKA (reference sequence). V was shortened by 2 bases and J by 0 bases, with 8 bases between the two germline ends.

This clonotype has at least ten counts. The rearrangement links TRBV10-2 to TRBJ2-7; D gene uncertain. Germline V CDR1 and CDR2: WSHSY, SAAADI. The CDR3 consists of 15 residues. V lost 3 bases to trimming and J lost 0 bases, with 12 bases between them. The CDR3 spells CASSDPSQSSYEQYF. The DNA of the CDR3 is TGCGCCAGCAGTGATCCGAGCCAATCCTCCTACGAGCAGTACTTC.

The chain joins TRBV20-1 to TRBJ2-1, with 8 bases lining up with TRBD2. Germline-derived CDR1 and CDR2 are DFQATT and SNEGSKA (reference sequence). Losses at the gene ends were 5 bases for V and 5 bases for J; bases not matched to a gene: 8. This CDR3 spans 14 amino acids. The DNA of the CDR3 is TGCAGTGCTCCTAGGCTAGCGGGTGACAATGAGCAGTTCTTC. The encoded protein is CSAPRLAGDNEQFF.

This clonotype was seen a few times. This rearrangement joins TRBV7-2 to TRBJ2-7; 10 bases agree with TRBD2. With 7 bases clipped from V and 2 bases from J, the junction kept 2 bases outside the gene matches. From germline, CDR1 is SGHTA and CDR2 FQGNSA. The CDR3 totals 13 residues. In nucleotides, the CDR3 is TGTGCCAGCACCGGACTAGCGGCCTACGAGCAGTACTTC. Protein sequence: CASTGLAAYEQYF.

The chain employs TRBV20-1 and TRBJ1-2; D is perhaps TRBD1 (5 bases). With 5 bases removed from V and 2 bases from J, the gap between germline ends came to 12 bases. The germline V gene has CDR1 DFQATT and CDR2 SNEGSKA (reference sequence). The CDR3 has 13 amino acids. The CDR3 here is CSALTGRNYGYTF. The CDR3 DNA is TGCAGTGCTCTCACGGGACGGAACTATGGCTACACCTTC.

The genes are TRBV7-9 and TRBJ1-2; D is ambiguous. This CDR3 has 11 amino acids. Germline loops: CDR1 SEHNR, CDR2 FQNEAQ (reference sequence). Trimming left V 4 bases short and J 9 bases short, with 9 bases between. This chain's CDR3 is CASSSGERYTF. In DNA, the CDR3 is TGTGCCAGCAGCTCCGGGGAACGCTACACCTTC. The complete variable domain, with remaining parts taken from reference TRBV7-9 and TRBJ1-2, reads DTGVSQNPRHKITKRGQNVTFRCDPISEHNRLYWYRQTLGQGPEFLTYFQNEAQLEKSRLLSDRFSAERPKGSFSTLEIQRTEQGDSAMYLCASSSGERYTFGSGTRLTVV.

This clonotype has only one observation. This chain links TRBV7-4 with TRBJ2-7; D may be TRBD1 (5 bases). The CDR3 length is 12 residues. V was trimmed by 7 bases and J by 7 bases, leaving 14 bases between them. Germline assignment: CDR1 SGHVT and CDR2 SQSDAQ. CDR3 sequence (DNA): TGTGCCAGCACCCTCAGGGTAGGAGAGCAGTACTTC. It encodes CASTLRVGEQYF.

V and J are TRBV24-1 and TRBJ2-1, with a tentative D call TRBD2 (7 bases). Trimming removed 10 bases at V and 6 bases at J, with 18 bases between. Germline lookup yields CDR1 KGHDR and CDR2 SFDVKD. The CDR3 runs 14 residues. The DNA for the CDR3 is TGTGCCACGCGAGGAGGGGGGGGCTCCAATGAGCAGTTCTTC. It yields the protein CATRGGGGSNEQFF.

The CDR3: CSARRDRDRRNTIYF. CDR3 nucleotide sequence: TGCAGTGCTCGACGGGACAGGGATAGGAGAAACACCATATATTTT. The J gene is TRBJ1-3, the V gene TRBV20-1; 9 bases fit TRBD1. This CDR3 contains 15 residues. V dropped 5 bases and J dropped 5; count of bases not matched to a gene: 10. Per germline, CDR1 DFQATT and CDR2 SNEGSKA (reference sequence).